The clone carrying this TCR beta chain was seen a single time. Its target is unknown. This sample is part of a study of blood T cells in healthy people across ages. General study findings and limits: In long-lived donors, naive CD4+ cell counts and diversity exceeded those of aged donors.

Alongside a J-beta primer mix, a sample-barcoded 5' primer served in a second PCR lasting roughly 6 to 11 cycles. Tagging of each cDNA molecule was performed by a template-switch adaptor with 12 random nucleotides. TCRdb redid the calling of the 5' RACE reads with MiXCR, one entry per CDR3 protein. The sample contains about 1,000,000 distinct CDR3 sequences, over 35% of which appear only once. The germline V and J ends were trimmed by 0 bases and 0 bases, with 14 bases remaining between them. Germline V CDR1 and CDR2: GTSNPN, SVGIG (reference sequence). The CDR3 loop spans 17 amino acids. Sequenced material: blood. This TCR derives from a woman in her sixties in good health. This chain connects TRBV30 to TRBJ1-4; D is unresolved. The DNA of the CDR3 is TGTGCCTGGAGTGTACTTAGTAAGGGTACAACTAATGAAAAACTGTTTTTT. Encoded protein: CAWSVLSKGTTNEKLFF.